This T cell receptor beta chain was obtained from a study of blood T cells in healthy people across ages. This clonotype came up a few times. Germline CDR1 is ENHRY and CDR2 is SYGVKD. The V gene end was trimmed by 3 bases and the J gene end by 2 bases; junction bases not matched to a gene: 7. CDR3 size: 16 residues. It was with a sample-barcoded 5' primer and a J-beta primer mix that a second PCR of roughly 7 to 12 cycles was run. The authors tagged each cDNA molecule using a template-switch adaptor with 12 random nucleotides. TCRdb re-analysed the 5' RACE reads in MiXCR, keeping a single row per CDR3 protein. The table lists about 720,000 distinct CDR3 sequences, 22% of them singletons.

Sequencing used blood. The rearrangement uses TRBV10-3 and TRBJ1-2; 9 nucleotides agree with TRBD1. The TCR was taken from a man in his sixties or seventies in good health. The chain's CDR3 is CAISDLPTGGNYGYTF. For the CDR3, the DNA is TGTGCCATCAGTGATTTACCGACAGGGGGGAACTATGGCTACACCTTC.